Below are 3 T cell receptor beta chains sequenced from a single sample in a study of cytomegalovirus exposure and HLA in healthy donors. PCR employed 60 Vbeta and 13 Jbeta primers. The table came from immunoSEQ multiplex PCR; TCRdb's copy has only in-frame clones and leaves some out. The sample table includes about 99,000 clones. The sample was PBMCs. The receptors come from a man between 35 and 55 years old in good health and CMV-seronegative.

The chain carries TRBV5-5 and TRBJ2-7, with a tentative D call TRBD1 (6 bases). CDR3 length: 13 amino acids. The V and J ends lost 1 base and 3 bases respectively, with 8 bases between them. Per the germline V gene, CDR1 is SGHKS and CDR2 is YYEKEE (reference sequence). The CDR3 DNA reads TGTGCCAGCAGCTTGCAGGGGAGCTACGAGCAGTACTTC. The encoded protein is CASSLQGSYEQYF.

V gene TRBV5-1 combines with J gene TRBJ2-5; TRBD2 might be the D (6 bases). The end of the DNA aligns better with TRBJ2-7, so the J call may be wrong. Germline V lookup: CDR1 SGHRS, CDR2 YFSETQ. The CDR3 runs 14 residues. The CDR3 is CASSYAGPRDEQYF. The CDR3 DNA follows: TGCGCCAGCAGCTATGCGGGGCCTCGCGACGAGCAGTACTTC.

This rearrangement joins TRBV5-1 to TRBJ2-7; D is possibly TRBD2 (5 bases). The CDR3 sequence is 14 residues long. The germline V gene encodes CDR1 SGHRS and CDR2 YFSETQ. V lost 7 bases to trimming and J lost 4 bases, with 18 bases between them. In DNA, the CDR3 is TGCGCCAGCCGCGAGGTTTTAAGGACTTACGAGCAGTACTTC. Translated: CASREVLRTYEQYF.